This TCR beta chain was captured by sequencing in a study of T cells in Graves' hyperthyroidism and ophthalmopathy. RNA transcripts yielded amplified TCR beta CDR3 regions. In the first-round RT-PCR of the TCR CDR3, the HTBI primer set was used. MiXCR, run by TCRdb on the multiplex PCR reads, gives a single entry per CDR3 protein. The profile covers about 290,000 distinct CDR3 sequences, with 16% appearing a single time and approximately 35% taken by the ten largest. The study's findings and limits: Ophthalmopathy stood apart from stable hyperthyroidism in a 13 V-J model.

This CDR3 contains 12 residues. Germline lookup yields CDR1 LGHDT and CDR2 YNNKEL (reference sequence). With 10 bases removed from V and 4 bases from J, the gap between germline ends came to 13 bases. With respect to this clonotype: As yet, its antigen is unknown.

Patients having uncontrolled infection, another autoimmune disease, pregnancy or lactation were not included. Used for diagnoses were clinical symptoms, serum thyroxine and TRAb, thyroid ultrasound and orbital computed tomography. The clonotype originates from a man aged 25 to 45 with Graves' hyperthyroidism. This chain joins TRBV3-1 and TRBJ1-2, with D perhaps TRBD1 (5 bases). Sample: blood. This CDR3 reads CATLGGGYGYTF. CDR3 DNA: TGTGCCACCCTTGGGGGTGGCTATGGCTACACCTTC.